Presented here are 12 T cell receptor beta chains from one specimen sequenced in a study of blood T cell repertoires in COVID-19. Generated by immunoSEQ multiplex PCR, the TCRdb table keeps only in-frame clones and is missing some. The sample has approximately 170,000 clones, over 75% seen once. The material sequenced was peripheral blood. The receptors originated from a man older than 75 with COVID-19, enrolled during active disease.

The chain employs TRBV19 and TRBJ1-5; D ambiguous. Per the germline V gene, CDR1 is LNHDA and CDR2 is SQIVND (reference sequence). The CDR3 covers 14 residues. Trimming took 8 bases from V and 3 from J, leaving 14 bases between them. CDR3 sequence reads: CASSNLRDNQPQHF. CDR3 DNA sequence: TGTGCCAGTTCTAACCTGAGGGACAATCAGCCCCAGCATTTT.

The chain employs TRBV3-1 (or the pseudogene TRBV3-2) and TRBJ2-3; TRBD2 is a possible D gene (7 bases). Germline-derived CDR1 and CDR2 are LGHDT and YNNKEL (reference sequence). Trimming took 1 base from V and 4 from J, leaving 12 bases between them. The CDR3 runs 15 residues. CDR3 bases: TGTGCCAGCAGCCAAGGGGGGGGCGGGGCAGATACGCAGTATTTT. As protein: CASSQGGGGADTQYF.

This rearrangement joins TRBV5-4 to TRBJ2-2; D might be TRBD1 (6 bases). CDR1 and CDR2 (germline): SGHNT, YYREEE (reference sequence). V was pared by 3 bases and J by 1 base, with 13 bases between. This CDR3 has 16 residues. Here the CDR3 reads CASSSKQGLNTGELFF. The DNA for the CDR3 is TGTGCCAGCAGCTCAAAACAGGGTCTGAACACCGGGGAGCTGTTTTTT. The full variable domain, its missing parts supplied by reference TRBV5-4 and TRBJ2-2, is ETGVTQSPTHLIKTRGQQVTLRCSSQSGHNTVSWYQQALGQGPQFIFQYYREEENGRGNFPPRFSGLQFPNYSSELNVNALELDDSALYLCASSSKQGLNTGELFFGEGSRLTVL.

The chain couples TRBV29-1 to TRBJ1-1, with 7 bases fitting TRBD1. This CDR3 spans 12 amino acids. V trimming: 6 bases; J trimming: 7 bases; junction bases outside the gene matches: 8. Germline lookup yields CDR1 SQVTM and CDR2 ANQGSEA. Here the CDR3 DNA reads TGCAGCGTCGCTCAGGGGGACTTTGAAGCTTTCTTT. Translated, it gives CSVAQGDFEAFF.

This rearrangement joins TRBV12-5 to TRBJ2-2, with D possibly matching TRBD1 (5 bases). Trimming left V 5 bases short and J 6 bases short, with 7 bases between. The CDR3 is 12 residues long. Germline V gene sequence: CDR1 LGHNT, CDR2 FRNRAP. The CDR3 sequence: CASGPRAGELFF. CDR3 coding DNA: TGTGCTAGTGGTCCCAGGGCCGGGGAGCTGTTTTTT.

V gene TRBV12-5 combines with J gene TRBJ2-3; perhaps TRBD2 as D (6 bases). Germline CDR1 and CDR2: LGHNT and FRNRAP. The CDR3 spans 14 residues. The V end lost 4 bases, the J end lost 1 base, and 9 bases lay between the germline ends. In DNA form, the CDR3 reads TGTGCTAGTGGTTCGGCTAGCGGCACAGATACGCAGTATTTT. Its protein is CASGSASGTDTQYF.

The chain recombines TRBV14 with TRBJ1-1; a weak D match, TRBD1 (5 bases). The CDR3 runs to 13 residues. Trimming took 1 base from V and 3 from J, leaving 6 bases between them. The germline gives CDR1 SGHDN, CDR2 FVKESK. Here the CDR3 reads CASSQAGYTEAFF. DNA of the CDR3: TGTGCCAGCAGCCAAGCAGGGTACACTGAAGCTTTCTTT. The variable domain in full, with the rest retrieved from reference TRBV14 and TRBJ1-1, is EAGVTQFPSHSVIEKGQTVTLRCDPISGHDNLYWYRRVMGKEIKFLLHFVKESKQDESGMPNNRFLAERTGGTYSTLKVQPAELEDSGVYFCASSQAGYTEAFFGQGTRLTVV.

The chain joins TRBV5-1 to TRBJ1-5; perhaps TRBD1 as D (5 bases). This CDR3 comprises 16 residues. V was trimmed by 4 bases and J by 6 bases, leaving 20 bases between them. Germline lookup yields CDR1 SGHRS and CDR2 YFSETQ. Written as DNA, the CDR3 is TGCGCCAGCAGCCCTACTGGGAGGGGAACAGGTCAGCCCCAGCATTTT. The encoded protein is CASSPTGRGTGQPQHF.

The chain has TRBV12-3 or TRBV12-4 and TRBJ1-6, with D unclear. This CDR3 comprises 12 residues. V was shortened by 3 bases and J by 10 bases, with 7 bases between the two germline ends. The chain's CDR3 is CASSLSPSPLHF. For the CDR3, the DNA is TGTGCCAGCAGTTTGAGTCCGTCACCCCTCCACTTT.

This clone was recorded once. The V call is TRBV3-1 (or the pseudogene TRBV3-2), the J call TRBJ2-1, with TRBD2 matching 12 bases. This CDR3 is 16 amino acids long. V was pared by 0 bases and J by 6 bases, with 3 bases of the junction left unmatched. Germline-derived CDR1 and CDR2 are LGHDT and YNNKEL (reference sequence). CDR3 sequence: CASSQDLAGGPNEQFF. CDR3 nucleotides: TGTGCCAGCAGCCAAGATCTAGCGGGGGGGCCCAATGAGCAGTTCTTC.

This clone showed up just once. J is TRBJ2-1 and V is TRBV2; TRBD2 agrees at 12 bases. The CDR3 contains 15 residues. The V gene end was trimmed by 6 bases and the J gene end by 9 bases; junction bases not matched to a gene: 9. Germline V gene lookup returns CDR1 SNHLY and CDR2 FYNNEI. The CDR3 spells CASREASGGAGEQFF. CDR3 nucleotide sequence: TGTGCCAGCAGGGAGGCTAGCGGGGGGGCCGGTGAGCAGTTCTTC.

The chain combines TRBV6-5 with TRBJ1-2; D remains unclear. V lost 2 bases, J lost 1 base, and 8 bases lay in between. Germline V gives CDR1 MNHEY, CDR2 SVGAGI. This CDR3 has 14 amino acids. CDR3 sequence reads: CASSYDTDNYGYTF. In DNA form, the CDR3 reads TGTGCCAGCAGTTACGACACCGATAACTATGGCTACACCTTC.